These 8 T cell receptor beta chains were all obtained from the same sample, sequenced in a study of T-cell reconstitution after alpha-beta-depleted transplantation in children. As it was prepared, the TCRbeta library received unique molecular identifiers. MiXCR, run by TCRdb on the PCR reads, gives a single entry per CDR3 protein. The table records fewer than 250,000 distinct CDR3 sequences, approximately 17% of them present only once. The sample here was PBMCs, mostly from graft donor cells, taken 360 days after TCRalphabeta/CD19-depleted stem cell transplant. Every receptor here comes from a male patient aged 2 to 9 who had a stem cell transplant for acute lymphoblastic leukemia, so the T cells may come from the graft donor.

The chain employs TRBV6-1 and TRBJ2-4; 9 nucleotides line up with TRBD1. The length of the CDR3 is 13 residues. Germline V gives CDR1 MNHNS, CDR2 SASEGT. With 7 bases clipped from V and 6 bases from J, the junction kept 4 bases outside the gene matches. The CDR3 region has the DNA TGTGCCAGCAACCCGGGACAGGGAAACATTCAGTACTTC. This gives the protein CASNPGQGNIQYF.

V and J are TRBV6-2 or TRBV6-3 and TRBJ2-6; TRBD1 matches at 10 bases. CDR3 length equals 13 residues. Unmatched junction bases numbered 4, after V lost 5 bases and J lost 12 bases. The germline V gene has CDR1 MNHEY and CDR2 SVGEGT. The CDR3 DNA reads as TGTGCCAGCAGTGGGGGACAGGGGCGCGTCCTGACTTTC. As protein: CASSGGQGRVLTF.

This clonotype showed up just a few times. The rearrangement joins TRBV30 to TRBJ1-2; D is undetermined. The germline V gene encodes CDR1 GTSNPN and CDR2 SVGIG (reference sequence). The CDR3 runs 11 residues. Deletions cut 5 bases from V and 3 bases from J, with 7 bases between. The CDR3 region has the DNA TGTGCCTGGGGAGGCTACTATGGCTACACCTTC. This sequence encodes CAWGGYYGYTF.

Ten or more counts support this clonotype. V gene TRBV6-2 or TRBV6-3 combines with J gene TRBJ2-7; 9 bases line up with TRBD1. This CDR3 is 14 amino acids long. CDR1 is MNHEY and CDR2 is SVGEGT in the germline V gene. V gave up 5 bases and J gave up 4 bases; unmatched junction bases: 6. The CDR3: CASSEDRGGYEQYF. CDR3 in DNA: TGTGCCAGCAGTGAGGACAGGGGAGGATACGAGCAGTACTTC.

This clonotype was seen only a few times. The chain uses TRBV4-2 and TRBJ2-6; D gene ambiguous. Germline V lookup: CDR1 LGHNA, CDR2 YNFKEQ. The CDR3 has 17 residues. Trimming removed 0 bases from V and 0 bases from J, with 9 bases in between. The chain's CDR3 is CASSQEARASGANVLTF. In DNA form, the CDR3 reads TGTGCCAGCAGCCAAGAAGCCCGGGCCTCTGGGGCCAACGTCCTGACTTTC.

This clonotype was recorded a few times. The rearrangement joins TRBV7-8 to TRBJ2-5, with D maybe TRBD2 (6 bases). The CDR3 has 17 residues. The V and J ends lost 5 bases and 1 base respectively, with 20 bases between them. From germline, CDR1 is SGHVS and CDR2 FQNEAQ. In nucleotides, the CDR3 is TGTGCCAGCAGCCTCACCGGCACGCGGGGACCCCAAGAGACCCAGTACTTC. It encodes CASSLTGTRGPQETQYF.

This clonotype was observed a few times. The chain employs TRBV5-1 and TRBJ2-7; D possibly corresponds to TRBD1 (6 bases). CDR1 SGHRS and CDR2 YFSETQ come from the germline V gene. Trimming shortened V by 2 bases and J by 5 bases, and 20 bases separated the two germline ends. The CDR3 contains 16 residues. This CDR3 is CASSFRPTGTPNEQYF. The CDR3 DNA follows: TGCGCCAGCAGCTTTCGACCCACCGGGACACCCAACGAGCAGTACTTC. Filled out from reference TRBV5-1 and TRBJ2-7, the complete variable domain reads KAGVTQTPRYLIKTRGQQVTLSCSPISGHRSVSWYQQTPGQGLQFLFEYFSETQRNKGNFPGRFSGRQFSNSRSEMNVSTLELGDSALYLCASSFRPTGTPNEQYFGPGTRLTVT.

In this sample, this clonotype turned up many times. A read error may produce the germline difference seen at one junction end. The genes are TRBV7-8 and TRBJ1-5; D unclear. Germline assignment: CDR1 SGHVS and CDR2 FQNEAQ. This CDR3 comprises 17 residues. The CDR3 nucleotides read TGTGCCAGCAGCCTAGCCTCCCTCTATGGAAGCAATCAGCCCCAGCATTTT. Protein: CASSLASLYGSNQPQHF.